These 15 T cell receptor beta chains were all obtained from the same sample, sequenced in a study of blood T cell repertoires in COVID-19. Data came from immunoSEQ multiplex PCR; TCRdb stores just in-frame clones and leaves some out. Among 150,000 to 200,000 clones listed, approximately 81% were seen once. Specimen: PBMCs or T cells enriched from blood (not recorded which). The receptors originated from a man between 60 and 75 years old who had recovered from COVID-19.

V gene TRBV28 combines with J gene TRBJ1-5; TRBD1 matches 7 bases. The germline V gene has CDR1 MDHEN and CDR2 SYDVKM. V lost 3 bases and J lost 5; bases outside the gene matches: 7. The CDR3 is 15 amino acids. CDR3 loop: CASSFGTALYQPQHF. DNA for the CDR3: TGTGCCAGCAGTTTTGGGACAGCCCTTTATCAGCCCCAGCATTTT.

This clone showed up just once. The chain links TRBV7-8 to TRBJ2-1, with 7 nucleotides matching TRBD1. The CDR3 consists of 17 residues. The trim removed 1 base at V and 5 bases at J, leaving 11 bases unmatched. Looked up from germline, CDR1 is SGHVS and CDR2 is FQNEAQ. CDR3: CASSLVSTGRRDNEQFF. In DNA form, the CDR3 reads TGTGCCAGCAGCTTAGTTTCGACAGGGCGCCGCGACAATGAGCAGTTCTTC.

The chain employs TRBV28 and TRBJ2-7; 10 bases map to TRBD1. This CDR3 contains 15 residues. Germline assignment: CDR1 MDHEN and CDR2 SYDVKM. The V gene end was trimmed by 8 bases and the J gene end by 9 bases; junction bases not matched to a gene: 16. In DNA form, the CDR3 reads TGTGCCAGCGGTAGAGGGGACAGGGGTGTTAGGGTGCAGTACTTC. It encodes CASGRGDRGVRVQYF.

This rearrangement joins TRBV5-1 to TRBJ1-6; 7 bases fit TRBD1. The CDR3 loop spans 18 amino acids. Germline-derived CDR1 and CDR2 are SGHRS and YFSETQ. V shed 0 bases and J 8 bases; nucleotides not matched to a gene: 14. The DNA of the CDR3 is TGCGCCAGCAGCTTGGGGCTACCGACAGGGTATAATGATTCACCCCTCCACTTT. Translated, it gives CASSLGLPTGYNDSPLHF.

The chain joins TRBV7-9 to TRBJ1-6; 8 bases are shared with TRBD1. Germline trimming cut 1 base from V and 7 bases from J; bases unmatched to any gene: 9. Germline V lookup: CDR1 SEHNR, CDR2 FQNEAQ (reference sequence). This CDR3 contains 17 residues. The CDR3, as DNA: TGTGCCAGCAGCTTAGAAGGCAGGGGGCTTAAGAATTCACCCCTCCACTTT. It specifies CASSLEGRGLKNSPLHF.

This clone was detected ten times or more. For the CDR3, the DNA is TGTGCCAGCAGCGCCAGATCCTATAATTCACCCCTCCACTTT. Its protein is CASSARSYNSPLHF. The chain uses TRBV27 and TRBJ1-6; D not certain. The CDR3 runs to 14 residues. Germline CDR1 MNHEY, CDR2 SMNVEV (reference sequence). The V end lost 6 bases, the J end lost 1 base, and 7 bases lay between the germline ends.

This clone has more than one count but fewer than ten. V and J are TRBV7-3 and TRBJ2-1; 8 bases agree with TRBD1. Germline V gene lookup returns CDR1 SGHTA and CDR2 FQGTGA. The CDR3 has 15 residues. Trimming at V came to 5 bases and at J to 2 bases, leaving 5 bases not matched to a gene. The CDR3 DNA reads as TGTGCCAGCAGCAGCGGACAGGGAACCTACAATGAGCAGTTCTTC. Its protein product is CASSSGQGTYNEQFF.

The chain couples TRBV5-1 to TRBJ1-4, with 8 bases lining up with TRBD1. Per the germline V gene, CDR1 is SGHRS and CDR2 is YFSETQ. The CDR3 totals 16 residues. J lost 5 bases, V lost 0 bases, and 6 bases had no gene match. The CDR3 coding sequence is TGCGCCAGCAGCTTGGCTGGAACAGGGGGAAATGAAAAACTGTTTTTT. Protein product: CASSLAGTGGNEKLFF.

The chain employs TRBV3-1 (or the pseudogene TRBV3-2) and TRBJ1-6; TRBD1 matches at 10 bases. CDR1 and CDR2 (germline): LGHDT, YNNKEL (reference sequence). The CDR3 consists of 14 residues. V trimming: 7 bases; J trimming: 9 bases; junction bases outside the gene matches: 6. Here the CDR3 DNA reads TGTGCCAGCACCTCGGACAGGGGGGGTTCACCCCTCCACTTT. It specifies CASTSDRGGSPLHF.

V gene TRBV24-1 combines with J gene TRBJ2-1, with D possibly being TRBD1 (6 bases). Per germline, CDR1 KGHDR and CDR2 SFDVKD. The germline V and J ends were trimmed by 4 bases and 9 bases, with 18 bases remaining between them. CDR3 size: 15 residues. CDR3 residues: CATSDHRQGMGEQFF. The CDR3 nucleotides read TGTGCCACCAGTGACCACCGGCAGGGGATGGGTGAGCAGTTCTTC.

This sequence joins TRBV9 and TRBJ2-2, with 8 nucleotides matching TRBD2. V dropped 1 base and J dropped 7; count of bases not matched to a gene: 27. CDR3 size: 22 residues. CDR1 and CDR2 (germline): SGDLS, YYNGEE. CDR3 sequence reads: CASSVSRGRGGPKSVPHGELFF. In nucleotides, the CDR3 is TGTGCCAGCAGCGTATCTCGCGGTCGCGGGGGGCCTAAATCCGTCCCTCACGGGGAGCTGTTTTTT.

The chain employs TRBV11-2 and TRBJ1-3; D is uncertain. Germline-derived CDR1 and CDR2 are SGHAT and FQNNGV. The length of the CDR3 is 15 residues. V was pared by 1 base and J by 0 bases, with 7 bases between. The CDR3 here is CASSLGGVSGNTIYF. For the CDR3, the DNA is TGTGCCAGCAGCTTAGGCGGGGTCTCTGGAAACACCATATATTTT. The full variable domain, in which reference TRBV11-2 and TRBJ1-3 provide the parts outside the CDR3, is EAGVAQSPRYKIIEKRQSVAFWCNPISGHATLYWYQQILGQGPKLLIQFQNNGVVDDSQLPKDRFSAERLKGVDSTLKIQPAKLEDSAVYLCASSLGGVSGNTIYFGEGSWLTVV.

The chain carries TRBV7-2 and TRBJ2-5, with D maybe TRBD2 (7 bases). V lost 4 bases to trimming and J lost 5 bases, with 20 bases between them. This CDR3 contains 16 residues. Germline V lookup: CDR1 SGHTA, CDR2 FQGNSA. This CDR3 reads CASSWQVGGAGETQYF. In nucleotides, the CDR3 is TGTGCCAGCAGCTGGCAGGTGGGGGGGGCCGGTGAGACCCAGTACTTC.

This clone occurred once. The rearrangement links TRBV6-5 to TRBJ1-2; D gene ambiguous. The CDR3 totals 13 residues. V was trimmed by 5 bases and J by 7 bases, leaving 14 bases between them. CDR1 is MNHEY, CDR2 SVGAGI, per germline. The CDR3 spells CASSQPPPGGYTF. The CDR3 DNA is TGTGCCAGCAGTCAGCCACCTCCGGGTGGCTACACCTTC.

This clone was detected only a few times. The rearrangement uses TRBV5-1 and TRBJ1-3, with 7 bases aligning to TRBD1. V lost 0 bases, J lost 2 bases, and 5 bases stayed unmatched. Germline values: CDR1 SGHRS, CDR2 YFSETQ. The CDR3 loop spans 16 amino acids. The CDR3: CASSLAVTGTGNTIYF. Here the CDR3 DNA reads TGCGCCAGCAGCTTGGCAGTGACAGGGACTGGAAACACCATATATTTT.